A selection of T cell receptor beta chains follows, all from one sample in a study of blood T cell repertoires in COVID-19. Repertoires were generated with immunoSEQ multiplex PCR, while TCRdb's copy carries only in-frame clones and drops some. The table includes 200,000 to 250,000 clones, 86% detected once. The specimen sequenced was PBMCs or T cells enriched from blood (not recorded which). These receptors were taken from a woman between 40 and 50 years old with acute COVID-19. Each CDR3 is given with its conserved first and last residue. The D gene is left open where the match is weak. Size values are once, few and many counts, or a class for expanded clones, and some rows have none.

TRBV6-1,TRBJ1-5,.,.,TGTGCCAGCAGTGAATTTGTGTGGACAGCAAATCAGCCCCAGCATTTT,CASSEFVWTANQPQHF
TRBV5-1,TRBJ2-1,.,.,TGCGCCAGCAGCTTGACAGTCTCCTACAATGAGCAGTTCTTC,CASSLTVSYNEQFF
TRBV4-2,TRBJ1-1,TRBD1,.,TGTGCCAGCAGCCGGGAGGAGGGGGCAACTGAAGCTTTCTTT,CASSREEGATEAFF
TRBV5-1,TRBJ1-2,TRBD1,.,TGCGCCAGCAGCGGGGGACAGGTCTATGGCTACACCTTC,CASSGGQVYGYTF
TRBV29-1,TRBJ1-2,.,few,TGCAGCGTTGAAGTATTACAGGGCGACTATGGCTACACCTTC,CSVEVLQGDYGYTF
TRBV10-2,TRBJ1-1,.,.,TGCGCCAGCTCCTTAGGGGGTGCGATGAACACTGAAGCTTTCTTT,CASSLGGAMNTEAFF
TRBV7-3,TRBJ2-5,.,.,TGTGCCAGCAGCAAATCACGAGGGAACGAAGAGACCCAGTACTTC,CASSKSRGNEETQYF
TRBV6-2/TRBV6-3,TRBJ1-4,.,.,TGTGCCAGCAGCCCACCGGGGAGGAATGAAAAACTGTTTTTT,CASSPPGRNEKLFF
TRBV7-8,TRBJ1-5,.,.,TGTGCCAGCAGCTTACGGGACTCTCTTGGGCCCCAGCATTTT,CASSLRDSLGPQHF
TRBV27,TRBJ1-4,.,.,TGTGCCAGCAGTACTCCGTCGGCGCTGGCGGCTGAAAAACTGTTTTTT,CASSTPSALAAEKLFF
TRBV5-4,TRBJ1-1,.,.,TGTGCCAGCAGCTTGGGGCCTGAAGCTTTCTTT,CASSLGPEAFF
TRBV27,TRBJ2-5,TRBD1,.,TGTGCCAGCAGCCGTGGGACAGCCCAAGAGACCCAGTACTTC,CASSRGTAQETQYF
TRBV18,TRBJ2-2,TRBD1,.,TGTGCCAGCTCACCAGGACAGGGCGCATTGGCCGGGGAGCTGTTTTTT,CASSPGQGALAGELFF
TRBV5-4,TRBJ1-4,TRBD1,.,TGTGCCAGCAGCTCCGGACAGGGGCTAGCAACTAATGAAAAACTGTTTTTT,CASSSGQGLATNEKLFF
TRBV10-1,TRBJ2-2,TRBD1,few,TGCGCCAGCAATAAGGGGACAGGGAACACCGGGGAGCTGTTTTTT,CASNKGTGNTGELFF
TRBV5-1,TRBJ1-1,.,.,TGCGCCAGCAGCCCCGGAGGCGGGAACACTGAAGCTTTCTTT,CASSPGGGNTEAFF
TRBV19,TRBJ1-2,.,.,TGTGCCAGTAGTATACCGGGTGGCTACACCTTC,CASSIPGGYTF
TRBV2,TRBJ1-1,TRBD1,.,TGTGCCAGCAGCTTGGACAGGGGAGGAACTGAAGCTTTCTTT,CASSLDRGGTEAFF
TRBV11-3,TRBJ2-3,TRBD2,.,TGTGCCAGCAGCAGTCGGCAGGGACTAGCGGGGGCGGATACGCAGTATTTT,CASSSRQGLAGADTQYF
TRBV15,TRBJ2-7,TRBD1,.,TGTGCCACCAGCGCAGGACAGGGGAAACCCTACGAGCAGTACTTC,CATSAGQGKPYEQYF
TRBV7-2,TRBJ2-7,TRBD2,.,TGTGCCAGCAGCTTTGGACTAGCGCTAACCTACGAGCAGTACTTC,CASSFGLALTYEQYF
TRBV29-1,TRBJ2-1,TRBD1,.,TGCAGCGTTGGTCCTCAGGGGGCAGGCTACAATGAGCAGTTCTTC,CSVGPQGAGYNEQFF
TRBV13,TRBJ2-5,TRBD2,.,TGTGCCAGCAGCCAAAAAGGACTAGCGGGGGGAGTTCGAGAGACCCAGTACTTC,CASSQKGLAGGVRETQYF
TRBV5-1,TRBJ1-1,TRBD1,.,TGCGCCAGCAGCTTGGGTCAGGGGGCCGGAGCTTTCTTT,CASSLGQGAGAFF
TRBV15,TRBJ1-3,.,.,TGTGCCACCAGCAGAGAATGGGGGCTTGGAAACACCATATATTTT,CATSREWGLGNTIYF
TRBV6-5,TRBJ1-1,TRBD1,.,TGTGCCAGCAGGAACAGGGGAAACACTGAAGCTTTCTTT,CASRNRGNTEAFF
TRBV11-2,TRBJ2-5,TRBD1,.,TGTGCCAGCAGCCCTGGGACAGTGGGGATGGAGACCCAGTACTTC,CASSPGTVGMETQYF
TRBV2,TRBJ1-3,.,.,TGTGCCAGCAGAACAGATCCCAGCTCTGGAAACACCATATATTTT,CASRTDPSSGNTIYF
TRBV7-9,TRBJ1-2,TRBD1,.,TGTGCCAGCAGCCGATCAGGGGGTTGGGAAGGCTACACCTTC,CASSRSGGWEGYTF
TRBV19,TRBJ1-1,.,.,TGTGCCAGTAGTATACTGCCCGGGACATCGAACACTGAAGCTTTCTTT,CASSILPGTSNTEAFF
TRBV20-1,TRBJ2-2,TRBD2,.,TGCAGTGCTAGTGATAGGAAAGGGACTAGCGGGGTTGTCGGGGAGCTGTTTTTT,CSASDRKGTSGVVGELFF
TRBV7-9,TRBJ1-3,.,.,TGTGCCAGCAGCTTGGAGGGGTCTTCTGGAAACACCATATATTTT,CASSLEGSSGNTIYF
TRBV14,TRBJ1-1,.,.,TGTGCCAGCGCCGGGACTATCGGCACTGAAGCTTTCTTT,CASAGTIGTEAFF
TRBV19,TRBJ1-1,TRBD1,once,TGTGCCAGTAGTATTTCTTTTGGGACAGGAGGGCCTTTCTTT,CASSISFGTGGPFF
TRBV10-1,TRBJ1-6,.,.,TGCGCCAGCCAGGGTGACTATAATTCACCCCTCCACTTT,CASQGDYNSPLHF
TRBV23-1,TRBJ1-3,.,.,TGCGCCAGCAGTCACTCCGGAAACACCATATATTTT,CASSHSGNTIYF
TRBV19,TRBJ1-1,TRBD1,.,TGTGCCAGTAGAGTACAGGGGGCTTCGAACACTGAAGCTTTCTTT,CASRVQGASNTEAFF
TRBV7-9,TRBJ1-1,.,.,TGTGCCAGCAATTTTCTGTCGGGGGGCGAGGGATACGCTGAAGCTTTCTTT,CASNFLSGGEGYAEAFF
TRBV6-5,TRBJ1-3,TRBD1,.,TGTGCCGCAGGGGGCAGACAGGGTGGCCGAAACACCATATATTTT,CAAGGRQGGRNTIYF
TRBV5-1,TRBJ1-6,TRBD1,once,TGCGCCAGCAGCTCACAACCAACAGGGGGCGAGTCACCCCTCCACTTT,CASSSQPTGGESPLHF
TRBV6-5,TRBJ2-1,TRBD2,.,TGTGCCAGCAGACGCACTAGCGGGGGATACAATGAGCAGTTCTTC,CASRRTSGGYNEQFF
TRBV27,TRBJ1-5,.,once,TGTGCCAGCAGCTCGTCCCGGGACACAAATCAGCCCCAGCATTTT,CASSSSRDTNQPQHF
TRBV20-1,TRBJ2-1,.,.,TGCAGTGCCAAGGACATCAATGAGCAGTTCTTC,CSAKDINEQFF
TRBV30,TRBJ1-6,.,few,TGTGCCTGGAGGGGAGAAATCGGACGCTTGGGGTCCTATAATTCACCCCTCCACTTT,CAWRGEIGRLGSYNSPLHF
TRBV5-1,TRBJ1-1,.,.,TGCGCCAGCAGCTTGGGTCGCGGGAACACTGAAGCTTTCTTT,CASSLGRGNTEAFF
TRBV29-1,TRBJ1-3,TRBD1,few,TGCAGCGTTGGGGCAGGGGGCCCCTCTGGAAACACCATATATTTT,CSVGAGGPSGNTIYF
TRBV6-4,TRBJ2-1,TRBD1,.,TGTGCCAGCAGATTGACAGGGGGTTCGGGTGAGCAGTTCTTC,CASRLTGGSGEQFF
TRBV30,TRBJ1-6,TRBD1,.,TGTGCCTGGAGTGTGGACAGGGAGATTTCACCCCTCCACTTT,CAWSVDREISPLHF
TRBV5-4,TRBJ1-4,.,.,TGTGCCAGCAGCTTGAACCCCCTACGACAGCTCCTAGGGTTTGAAAAACTGTTTTTT,CASSLNPLRQLLGFEKLFF
TRBV10-3,TRBJ2-3,.,few,TGTGCCATCAGGCCATCAGTGCTGGTATCCAATTTCACAGATACGCAGTATTTT,CAIRPSVLVSNFTDTQYF
TRBV5-1,TRBJ1-4,.,once,TGCGCCAGCAGCCCCGGCGGGGGTCGGGCCGAAAAACTGTTTTTT,CASSPGGGRAEKLFF
TRBV19,TRBJ1-1,TRBD1,.,TGTGCCAGTAGTCCGGACAGGGGCCTGAACACTGAAGCTTTCTTT,CASSPDRGLNTEAFF
TRBV7-9,TRBJ2-1,.,few,TGTGCCAGCAGCTTAGTTGCGGAGGCAGCTGAGCAGTTCTTC,CASSLVAEAAEQFF
TRBV2,TRBJ1-1,TRBD1,.,TGTGCCAGCAGCCAGGGGGGCGCTTTCTTT,CASSQGGAFF
TRBV5-1,TRBJ1-1,.,.,TGCGCCAGCAGCTACAGGGAGTTTGTGAACACTGAAGCTTTCTTT,CASSYREFVNTEAFF
TRBV19,TRBJ1-4,.,.,TGTGCCACTGGAACAGGGAGAGAAAAACTGTTTTTT,CATGTGREKLFF
TRBV27,TRBJ1-1,.,once,TGTGCCAGCAGCCGACAACCCGCCCAGGGGTTGGGGGAAGCTTTCTTT,CASSRQPAQGLGEAFF
TRBV18,TRBJ1-2,.,.,TGTGCCAGCTCACCTCAAGGGCAGGGTAGAGGCTACACCTTC,CASSPQGQGRGYTF
TRBV6-5,TRBJ1-4,TRBD1,.,TGTGCCAGCAGGTCAGGGGGCGTCAGATATGAAAAACTGTTTTTT,CASRSGGVRYEKLFF
TRBV7-2,TRBJ1-5,TRBD1,.,TGTGCCAGCAGCTCGGACAGGGCGAGTCAGCCCCAGCATTTT,CASSSDRASQPQHF